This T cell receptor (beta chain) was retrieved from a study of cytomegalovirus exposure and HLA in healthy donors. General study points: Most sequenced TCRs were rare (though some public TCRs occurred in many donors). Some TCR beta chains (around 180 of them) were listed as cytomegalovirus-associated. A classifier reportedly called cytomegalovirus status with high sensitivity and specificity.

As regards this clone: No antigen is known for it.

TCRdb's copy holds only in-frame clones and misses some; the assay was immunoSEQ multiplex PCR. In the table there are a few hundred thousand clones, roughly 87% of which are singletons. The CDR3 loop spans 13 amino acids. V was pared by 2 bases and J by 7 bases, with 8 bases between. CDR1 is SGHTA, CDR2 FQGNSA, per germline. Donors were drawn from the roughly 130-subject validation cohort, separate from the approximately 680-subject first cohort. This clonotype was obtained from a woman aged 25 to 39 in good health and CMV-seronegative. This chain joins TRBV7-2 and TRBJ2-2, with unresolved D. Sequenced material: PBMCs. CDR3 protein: CASSLLQGGELFF. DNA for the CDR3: TGTGCCAGCAGCTTATTACAAGGCGGGGAGCTGTTTTTT.